What follows are 20 T cell receptor beta chains derived from one specimen sequenced in a study of blood T cell repertoires in COVID-19. Here immunoSEQ multiplex PCR was the method, and the copy in TCRdb shows in-frame clones only, minus some. Seen here are around 300,000 clones, more than 85% observed once, and the top ten hold over 2%. What was sequenced was peripheral blood. These receptor sequences come from a young woman with COVID-19, enrolled during active disease.

The table lists this clone with many counts. The J gene is TRBJ1-2, the V gene TRBV12-3 or TRBV12-4, with TRBD1 as a possible D gene (5 bases). Deletions cut 5 bases from V and 9 bases from J, with 16 bases between. The CDR3 sequence is 13 residues long. CDR3 bases: TGTGCCAGCAGTCAAAACCAGGGAATGAGCTACACCTTC. Protein product: CASSQNQGMSYTF.

This chain connects TRBV28 to TRBJ2-7, with 11 bases identical to TRBD2. J was trimmed by 3 bases and V by 4 bases; bases with no gene match: 5. Germline V gives CDR1 MDHEN, CDR2 SYDVKM. The CDR3 has 15 amino acids. CDR3 in DNA: TGTGCCAGCAGTTGGCGGGGACTAGCGGTCTACGAGCAGTACTTC. Translation gives CASSWRGLAVYEQYF.

The genes are TRBV9 and TRBJ2-3; 13 bases line up with TRBD2. The CDR3 runs to 16 residues. V was pared by 3 bases and J by 3 bases, with 4 bases of the junction left unmatched. Germline V CDR1 and CDR2: SGDLS, YYNGEE. The CDR3 region is CASSASGLAGTDTQYF. CDR3 nucleotide sequence: TGTGCCAGCAGCGCCTCGGGACTAGCGGGAACAGATACGCAGTATTTT.

V and J are TRBV29-1 and TRBJ1-2; TRBD1 matches at 8 bases. The CDR3 has 13 amino acids. Germline-derived CDR1 and CDR2 are SQVTM and ANQGSEA. The V segment lost 5 bases and the J segment 0 bases; nucleotides outside the gene matches: 2. The CDR3 region is CSVRTGTNYGYTF. CDR3 bases: TGCAGCGTTAGGACAGGGACTAACTATGGCTACACCTTC.

This chain links TRBV11-3 with TRBJ2-1; the match to TRBD2 covers 12 bases. Germline V gene lookup returns CDR1 SGHNT and CDR2 YENEEA. The CDR3 has 16 residues. J gave up 2 bases and V 4 bases, and 3 bases lay outside the gene matches. The CDR3 bases are TGTGCCAGCAGCTCCGGGACTAGCGGGCCCTACAATGAGCAGTTCTTC. It encodes CASSSGTSGPYNEQFF.

The rearrangement uses TRBV11-1 and TRBJ2-5; 7 bases line up with TRBD1. In germline, CDR1 is SGHAT, CDR2 FQDESV (reference sequence). This CDR3 region has 14 residues. V was pared by 5 bases and J by 3 bases, with 6 bases of the junction left unmatched. CDR3 sequence reads: CASSPPQGEETQYF. The CDR3 DNA is TGTGCCAGCAGCCCACCTCAGGGGGAAGAGACCCAGTACTTC.

The CDR3 loop is CASSRSRGNTIYF. CDR3 nucleotide sequence: TGTGCCAGCAGCCGCTCGAGGGGAAACACCATATATTTT. The chain links TRBV6-5 to TRBJ1-3; D is unclear. This CDR3 is built from 13 residues. The V gene's germline CDR1 is MNHEY and CDR2 SVGAGI. V lost 6 bases and J 4 bases, leaving 10 bases between the germline ends.

The rearrangement links TRBV15 to TRBJ1-2; no reliable D call. The germline gives CDR1 LNHNV, CDR2 YYDKDF (reference sequence). The CDR3 totals 19 residues. V gave up 0 bases and J gave up 4 bases, with 24 bases separating them. The CDR3 protein is CATSRDGGRLRELGYGYTF. DNA of the CDR3: TGTGCCACCAGCAGAGATGGTGGCCGACTGCGGGAGCTAGGCTATGGCTACACCTTC.

Of note for this clone: The same CDR3 also results from other DNA sequences found in this sample. The CDR3 protein is CASSSSSYEQYF. As DNA, the CDR3 is TGTGCCAGCAGCTCGAGCTCCTACGAGCAGTACTTC. The V call is TRBV7-9, the J call TRBJ2-7; D gene ambiguous. V was trimmed by 4 bases and J by 0 bases, leaving 4 bases between them. The CDR3 is 12 residues long. In germline, CDR1 is SEHNR, CDR2 FQNEAQ (reference sequence).

V usage is TRBV5-1 and J usage is TRBJ2-5; 15 nucleotides align to TRBD2. This CDR3 comprises 18 residues. V lost 2 bases and J lost 4; bases outside the gene matches: 9. Germline CDR1 SGHRS, CDR2 YFSETQ. The CDR3 sequence: CASSLKPGLAGGTETQYF. As DNA, the CDR3 is TGCGCCAGCAGCTTAAAACCGGGACTAGCGGGAGGAACAGAGACCCAGTACTTC. The whole variable domain, remainder taken from reference TRBV5-1 and TRBJ2-5, is KAGVTQTPRYLIKTRGQQVTLSCSPISGHRSVSWYQQTPGQGLQFLFEYFSETQRNKGNFPGRFSGRQFSNSRSEMNVSTLELGDSALYLCASSLKPGLAGGTETQYFGPGTRLLVL.

This chain connects TRBV19 to TRBJ2-1, with TRBD2 matching over 8 bases. The germline V gene encodes CDR1 LNHDA and CDR2 SQIVND (reference sequence). CDR3 size: 15 residues. The V segment lost 2 bases and the J segment 8 bases; nucleotides outside the gene matches: 8. CDR3 sequence: CASSIMLAGSDEQFF. The CDR3, as DNA: TGTGCCAGTAGTATAATGCTAGCGGGCAGCGATGAGCAGTTCTTC. The full variable domain, with the rest looked up from reference TRBV19 and TRBJ2-1, is DGGITQSPKYLFRKEGQNVTLSCEQNLNHDAMYWYRQDPGQGLRLIYYSQIVNDFQKGDIAEGYSVSREKKESFPLTVTSAQKNPTAFYLCASSIMLAGSDEQFFGPGTRLTVL.

This chain uses TRBV6-5 with TRBJ1-1, with D possibly TRBD1 on 5 matching bases. The CDR3 has 15 amino acids. V was cut by 7 bases and J by 2 bases, with 17 bases left in between. Germline loops: CDR1 MNHEY, CDR2 SVGAGI. The CDR3 region has the DNA TGTGCCAGCACCCCGTGGGGCGGACATAACACTGAAGCTTTCTTT. It translates to CASTPWGGHNTEAFF.

The chain is built from TRBV6-5 and TRBJ2-2, with 11 bases that match TRBD2. The V and J ends lost 4 bases and 6 bases, in that order; junction bases with no gene match: 7. Germline loops: CDR1 MNHEY, CDR2 SVGAGI. The CDR3 covers 16 residues. CDR3 in DNA: TGTGCCAGCAGTTTCAGGACTAGCGGGTCCGCCGGGGAGCTGTTTTTT. Protein product: CASSFRTSGSAGELFF.

The CDR3 is CAWTDSPVRGYTF. CDR3 nucleotide sequence: TGTGCCTGGACCGACAGTCCGGTTCGCGGCTACACCTTC. The chain employs TRBV30 and TRBJ1-2; D is possibly TRBD1 (5 bases). The CDR3 has 13 amino acids. Between the trimmed V and J ends, which lost 4 bases and 8 bases, there was a span of 17 bases. Per the germline V gene, CDR1 is GTSNPN and CDR2 is SVGIG (reference sequence).

There are a few counts of this clone. The chain combines TRBV2 with TRBJ2-1, with D unresolved. This CDR3 region has 11 residues. V lost 3 bases and J lost 9, with 6 bases in between. Germline V gene lookup returns CDR1 SNHLY and CDR2 FYNNEI. The CDR3 spells CASSDWSEQFF. The CDR3 bases are TGTGCCAGCAGTGATTGGAGTGAGCAGTTCTTC.

The sample holds one count of this clone. This chain joins TRBV25-1 and TRBJ2-7; tentative D call: TRBD2 (5 bases). The CDR3 runs to 14 residues. V lost 2 bases and J 4 bases, leaving 12 bases between the germline ends. The germline V gene encodes CDR1 MGHDK and CDR2 SYGVNS. The CDR3 is CASSERLRGYEQYF. CDR3 in DNA: TGTGCCAGCAGTGAACGCTTGAGAGGGTACGAGCAGTACTTC.

The genes are TRBV5-1 and TRBJ2-7; 8 bases fit TRBD1. The length of the CDR3 is 14 residues. Trimming took 4 bases from V and 3 from J; bases not matched to a gene: 6. Per the germline V gene, CDR1 is SGHRS and CDR2 is YFSETQ. CDR3 sequence: CASSADRGIYEQYF. CDR3 DNA sequence: TGCGCCAGCAGCGCTGACAGGGGAATCTACGAGCAGTACTTC.

The genes are TRBV28 and TRBJ1-1, with 12 bases that match TRBD1. The trim removed 5 bases at V and 5 bases at J, leaving 9 bases unmatched. The germline CDR1 and CDR2 sequences are MDHEN and SYDVKM. The CDR3 is 16 amino acids. DNA for the CDR3: TGTGCCAGCAGTCCTCCGGGACAGGGGGCTCGGACTGAAGCTTTCTTT. The encoded protein is CASSPPGQGARTEAFF.

The chain carries TRBV28 and TRBJ1-1; TRBD1 aligns across 10 bases. Trimming took 6 bases from V and 2 from J; bases not matched to a gene: 0. There are 13 residues in the CDR3. Germline V gene data show CDR1 as MDHEN and CDR2 as SYDVKM. The CDR3 reads CASRTGGNTEAFF. CDR3 sequence (DNA): TGTGCCAGCAGGACAGGGGGCAACACTGAAGCTTTCTTT.

This chain uses TRBV19 with TRBJ1-1; D is perhaps TRBD1 (6 bases). CDR1 and CDR2 (germline): LNHDA, SQIVND (reference sequence). This CDR3 has 15 amino acids. V dropped 3 bases and J dropped 4 bases, with 15 bases sitting between them. CDR3 sequence reads: CASSIFRDKSTEAFF. Here the CDR3 DNA reads TGTGCCAGTAGTATTTTCAGGGACAAATCCACTGAAGCTTTCTTT.